Detailed here is one TCR beta chain. Its specificity is not known. The data were taken from a study of identical twins. Study-wide results and caveats: Monozygotic twin pairs showed more out-of-frame TCR alpha sharing than models estimated.

V lost 4 bases and J lost 6, with 10 bases in between. Per the germline V gene, CDR1 is MDHEN and CDR2 is SYDVKM. The CDR3 is 12 amino acids. TCRdb recomputed calls from the 5' RACE reads with MiXCR, one row per CDR3 protein. The sample has 1,800,000 or so distinct CDR3 sequences; more than 30% are singletons. The clonotype originates from a newborn girl in good health. This chain connects TRBV28 to TRBJ2-7, with D uncertain. The sequencing input was cord blood. The CDR3 region is CASSWGLVEQYF. The CDR3 DNA reads TGTGCCAGCAGTTGGGGTTTGGTCGAGCAGTACTTC.